A selection of T cell receptor beta chains follows, all from one sample in a study of massively parallel sequencing of T cell beta chains. TCRdb re-derived calls from the 5' RACE reads in MiXCR, one entry per CDR3 protein. Found here are around 4,300 distinct CDR3 sequences, 38% of them singletons; the top ten hold 2.5% to 3%. The sample taken for sequencing was commercial RNA from peripheral blood pooled from many donors. The source is a pool of human donors in good health; the sample was commercial RNA pooled from many donors. Both conserved end residues are part of each CDR3. D genes are given only for firm matches. Size is stated for part of the rows, as once, few or many counts, or as a class when the clone is expanded.

TRBJ1-2 . TRBV7-6 TRBD1 CASSYGQGNYGYTF TGTGCCAGCAGCTACGGACAGGGGAACTATGGCTACACCTTC
TRBJ2-7 . TRBV7-3 . CASSLMQGSEQYF TGTGCCAGCAGCTTAATGCAGGGTAGCGAGCAGTACTTC
TRBJ2-1 . TRBV20-1 . CSARGKGVNEQFF TGCAGTGCTAGAGGGAAGGGGGTAAATGAGCAGTTCTTC
TRBJ2-1 . TRBV7-4 TRBD2 CASSLAVLAGHNEQFF TGTGCCAGCAGCTTAGCAGTACTAGCGGGACACAATGAGCAGTTCTTC
TRBJ2-7 . TRBV5-7 . CASRGSGLSEQYF TGTGCCAGCAGGGGCTCGGGGCTCTCCGAGCAGTACTTC
TRBJ1-2 . TRBV25-1 . CASSPGYGYTF TGTGCCAGCAGCCCCGGGTATGGCTACACCTTC
TRBJ1-6 once TRBV30 . CAWSVSGDSPLHF TGTGCCTGGAGTGTATCCGGGGACTCACCCCTCCACTTT
TRBJ2-3 . TRBV29-1 . CSVVRGLSTDTQYF TGCAGCGTTGTAAGAGGCCTAAGCACAGATACGCAGTATTTT
TRBJ2-7 . TRBV10-3 . CAISGGPEQYF TGTGCCATCAGTGGGGGGCCAGAGCAGTACTTC
TRBJ2-7 . TRBV15 TRBD2 CATSRASGGSYEQYF TGTGCCACCAGCAGAGCTAGCGGGGGCTCCTACGAGCAGTACTTC
TRBJ2-7 . TRBV11-3 . CASSLGGVDEQYF TGTGCCAGCAGCTTAGGAGGAGTCGACGAGCAGTACTTC
TRBJ1-5 . TRBV20-1 . CSARATDNQPQHF TGCAGTGCTAGGGCAACGGACAATCAGCCCCAGCATTTT
TRBJ2-7 . TRBV7-3 . CASSLNAGSYEQYF TGTGCCAGCAGCTTAAATGCAGGGAGCTACGAGCAGTACTTC
TRBJ2-3 . TRBV11-2 . CASSLEWGVSTDTQYF TGTGCCAGCAGCTTAGAATGGGGGGTTTCTACAGATACGCAGTATTTT
TRBJ2-2 . TRBV9 . CASSVGPPTGELFF TGTGCCAGCAGCGTAGGTCCGCCAACCGGGGAGCTGTTTTTT
TRBJ2-1 . TRBV29-1 TRBD2 CSVIAGGPYEQFF TGCAGCGTCATAGCGGGAGGGCCATATGAGCAGTTCTTC
TRBJ2-7 few TRBV11-1 . CASRSGRSYEQYF TGTGCCAGCAGGTCCGGGAGATCTTACGAGCAGTACTTC
TRBJ2-2 few TRBV4-2 . CASSRRQNTGELFF TGTGCCAGCAGCCGAAGACAGAACACCGGGGAGCTGTTTTTT
TRBJ2-1 few TRBV10-3 . CAISDAGASYNEQFF TGTGCCATCAGTGATGCGGGGGCCTCCTACAATGAGCAGTTCTTC
TRBJ1-6 large TRBV9 . CASSVGGGPSPLHF TGTGCCAGCAGCGTAGGGGGGGGACCTTCACCCCTCCACTTT
TRBJ2-1 . TRBV7-1 TRBD2 CASSSTSGSNEQFF TGTGCCAGCAGCTCGACTAGCGGGAGTAACGAGCAGTTCTTC
TRBJ2-3 . TRBV29-1 . CSVRGRSTDTQYF TGCAGCGTTCGGGGGCGAAGCACAGATACGCAGTATTTT
TRBJ2-3 . TRBV11-2 . CASSPRGVDTQYF TGTGCCAGCAGCCCCCGGGGTGTCGATACGCAGTATTTT
TRBJ1-5 . TRBV5-4 . CASSLGVDQPQHF TGTGCCAGCAGCTTGGGGGTCGATCAGCCCCAGCATTTT
TRBJ1-1 few TRBV25-1 . CASSEARGRNTEAFF TGTGCCAGCAGTGAGGCTCGTGGCCGGAACACTGAAGCTTTCTTT
TRBJ2-4 . TRBV20-1 TRBD2 CSARASGNIQYF TGCAGTGCTAGGGCTAGCGGAAACATTCAGTACTTC
TRBJ1-1 . TRBV5-1 . CASSTAQPGAEAFF TGCGCCAGCAGCACGGCACAACCGGGGGCTGAAGCTTTCTTT
TRBJ1-4 . TRBV28 TRBD1 CASSSMTGANEKLFF TGTGCCAGCAGTTCGATGACAGGGGCTAATGAAAAACTGTTTTTT
TRBJ2-1 once TRBV9 . CASSGASPEEFF TGTGCCAGCAGCGGGGCTAGCCCGGAAGAGTTCTTC
TRBJ2-7 . TRBV20-1 . CSARTLGGPSYEQYF TGCAGTGCTAGAACCTTAGGAGGGCCCTCCTACGAGCAGTACTTC
TRBJ2-1 . TRBV5-1 TRBD1 CASSLGQGIDNEQFF TGCGCCAGCAGCTTAGGACAGGGAATCGACAATGAGCAGTTCTTC
TRBJ2-7 few TRBV7-6 . CASSLSGSLASYEQYF TGTGCCAGCAGCTTATCTGGGAGCTTGGCTTCCTACGAGCAGTACTTC
TRBJ2-3 few TRBV5-1 . CASSLERAGDTQYF TGCGCCAGCAGCTTGGAGAGGGCCGGAGATACGCAGTATTTT
TRBJ2-1 . TRBV11-2 TRBD1 CASSLERRGYNEQFF TGTGCCAGCAGCTTAGAGCGCAGGGGGTACAATGAGCAGTTCTTC
TRBJ1-1 few TRBV20-1 TRBD1 CSARERGGVAEAFF TGCAGTGCTAGAGAAAGAGGGGGCGTCGCTGAAGCTTTCTTT
TRBJ2-3 . TRBV4-1 . CASSQRGAADTQYF TGCGCCAGCAGCCAGAGGGGGGCCGCAGATACGCAGTATTTT
TRBJ1-1 . TRBV14 . CASSQYGPSTEAFF TGTGCCAGCAGCCAATATGGCCCCTCCACTGAAGCTTTCTTT
TRBJ2-3 . TRBV19 TRBD1 CASSMGQWYTQYF TGTGCCAGTAGTATGGGACAGTGGTATACGCAGTATTTT
TRBJ2-7 once TRBV12-3/TRBV12-4 . CASSFWQLYEQYF TGTGCCAGCAGTTTTTGGCAGCTCTACGAGCAGTACTTC
TRBJ1-1 few TRBV29-1 TRBD1 CSVYRGEGTEAFF TGCAGCGTTTACAGGGGGGAGGGCACTGAAGCTTTCTTT
TRBJ1-4 large TRBV29-1 . CSVEDLGEKLFF TGCAGCGTTGAAGATCTGGGTGAAAAACTGTTTTTT
TRBJ2-1 . TRBV28 . CASSLSFWIEQFF TGTGCCAGCAGTTTAAGCTTCTGGATTGAGCAGTTCTTC
TRBJ2-7 few TRBV20-1 . CSGWLSYEQYF TGCAGTGGTTGGCTTTCCTACGAGCAGTACTTC
TRBJ2-5 . TRBV12-1 . CASSGDEETQYF TGTGCCAGCAGCGGAGACGAGGAGACCCAGTACTTC
TRBJ2-1 . TRBV5-4 . CASSLGDNEQFF TGTGCCAGCAGCTTGGGGGACAATGAGCAGTTCTTC
TRBJ2-5 . TRBV6-2/TRBV6-3 TRBD2 CASSYEAGGDQETQYF TGTGCCAGCAGTTACGAGGCGGGGGGGGATCAAGAGACCCAGTACTTC
TRBJ2-5 . TRBV12-1 . CASSYDQGIGETQYF TGTGCCAGCAGCTATGATCAGGGAATTGGGGAGACCCAGTACTTC
TRBJ1-5 large TRBV29-1 TRBD1 CSAGTAPNQPQHF TGCAGCGCTGGGACAGCACCAAATCAGCCCCAGCATTTT
TRBJ1-4 few TRBV11-2 . CASSLERQLNEKLFF TGTGCCAGCAGCTTAGAGAGGCAGCTTAATGAAAAACTGTTTTTT
TRBJ2-4 once TRBV20-1 . CSARAGAGDIKYF TGCAGTGCTAGAGCAGGGGCCGGGGACATTAAGTACTTC